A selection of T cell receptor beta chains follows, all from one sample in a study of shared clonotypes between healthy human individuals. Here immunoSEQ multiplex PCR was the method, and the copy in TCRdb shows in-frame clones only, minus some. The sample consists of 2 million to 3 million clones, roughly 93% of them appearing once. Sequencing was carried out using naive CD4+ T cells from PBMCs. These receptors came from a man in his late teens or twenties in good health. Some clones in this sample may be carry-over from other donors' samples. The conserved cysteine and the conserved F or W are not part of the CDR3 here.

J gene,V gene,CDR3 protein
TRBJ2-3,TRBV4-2,ASSQDRGTSGPTDTQY
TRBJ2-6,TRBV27,ASSQMTGLGANVLT
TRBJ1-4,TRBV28,ASKGATGPGGKLF
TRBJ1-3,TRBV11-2,ASSLDRTSGNTIY
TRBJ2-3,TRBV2,ASMFLSGRGFSDTQY
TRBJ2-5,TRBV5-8,ASSDRDKETQY
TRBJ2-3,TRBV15,ATSGPGTSGDTDTQY
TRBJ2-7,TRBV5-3,ARSAGTGLIYEQY
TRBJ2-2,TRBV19,ASSLGYGELF
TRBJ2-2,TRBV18,ASSLFTGESTGELF
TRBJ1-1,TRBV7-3,ASSLRGTGTEAF
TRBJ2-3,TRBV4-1,ASSQDGRLAQY
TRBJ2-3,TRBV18,ASSPDLGTQY
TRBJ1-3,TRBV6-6,ASRAEGTGNTIY
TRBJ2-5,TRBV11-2,ASRSPGREETQY
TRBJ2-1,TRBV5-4,ASSSTLREGLDEQF
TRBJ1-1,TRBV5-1,ASSPNAGAVTEAF
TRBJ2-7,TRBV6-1,ASSEAGTSYYEQY
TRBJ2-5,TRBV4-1,ASSQGGDQY
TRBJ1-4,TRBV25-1,ASSALGEKLF
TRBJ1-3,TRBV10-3,ASAGSGNTIY
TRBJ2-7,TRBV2,ASRGNRGRGYEQY